This T cell receptor (beta chain) was retrieved from a study of CD8 T cells in Susac syndrome (dated by TCRdb to the late 2010s). Study-level background: Whether CD8+ T cell activation and differentiation in Susac syndrome was antigen driven was tested using repertoire sequencing. Overall study results and their limits: The study acknowledged that relatively few individuals were included in the TCR sequencing and HLA analysis.

RNA was extracted using the RNeasy kit, and about 0.5 to 1 microgram was reverse transcribed with random hexamers. The immunoSEQ multiplex PCR assay, covering 54 Vbeta and 13 Jbeta segments, was used to amplify TCR beta CDR3 regions. Bias from PCR amplification was corrected by using a synthetic template baseline for primer optimization and for computational correction. The paper's data handling went like this. Only productive sequences were kept, with reads annotated to V, D and J genes according to IMGT and analyzed in immunoSEQ Analyzer. Clonality was calculated as one minus the Shannon entropy normalized by log2 of the number of productive unique sequences. For each patient and control, public and private clones were evaluated within the 100 most prevalent clones. Clones were defined as Susac-specific if absent from the healthy and MS cohorts, from 1052 published viral clones and from other ImmuneACCESS disease sequences. TCRdb passed the public sequencing reads through fastp at Q25 and MiXCR, retaining productive beta sequences. A single entry per CDR3 protein holds the most common genes and DNA from its merged rows. Here the V and J calls rest on TCRdb's processing, not on the authors' analysis. The sample has about 200,000 distinct CDR3 sequences on record, roughly 95% of them singletons. The ten largest clones represent approximately 0.1% of the sample.

Peripheral blood CD8+ and CD4+ T cells from healthy donors, Susac syndrome patients and multiple sclerosis patients were profiled by high-throughput TCR beta sequencing. Healthy donors were age- and sex-matched controls. Bulk CD8+ and CD4+ T cells were purified by magnetic negative isolation, while CD8+ TEMRA cells were enriched using FACS. Blood was collected in EDTA tubes and processed within 24 hours, with PBMCs isolated through density gradient centrifugation. PBMCs intended for TCR sequencing were cryopreserved in liquid nitrogen and were subsequently thawed in a 37 degrees C water bath. The sorted or isolated CD4+, CD8+ and CD8+ TEMRA cells had a purity of 90% or higher. This clonotype was recorded only once. Its antigen specificity is not known. At one end the junction does not follow the germline gene, possibly because of a read error. CDR1 and CDR2, looked up from the germline V gene (reference sequence), are SGHNT and YYREEE. The CDR3 holds 15 amino acids from the cysteine to the phenylalanine. Only the CDR3 part of the read is kept: 45 bases, read in frame from the first base.

Here the chain combines TRBV5-4 and TRBJ2-6; the D gene is tentatively TRBD1 or TRBD2, each matching 5 bases. The sample consisted of CD4+ T cells from PBMCs. This TCR was sampled from a human donor in good health. The bases read TGCGCCAGCAGCTTGGTACTGGGGGAGGCCAACGTCCTGACTTTC. Translation gives CASSLVLGEANVLTF. The full variable domain, with segments outside the CDR3 supplied by the reference TRBV5-4 and TRBJ2-6 proteins, appears as ETGVTQSPTHLIKTRGQQVTLRCSSQSGHNTVSWYQQALGQGPQFIFQYYREEENGRGNFPPRFSGLQFPNYSSELNVNALELDDSALYLCASSLVLGEANVLTFGAGSRLTVL.